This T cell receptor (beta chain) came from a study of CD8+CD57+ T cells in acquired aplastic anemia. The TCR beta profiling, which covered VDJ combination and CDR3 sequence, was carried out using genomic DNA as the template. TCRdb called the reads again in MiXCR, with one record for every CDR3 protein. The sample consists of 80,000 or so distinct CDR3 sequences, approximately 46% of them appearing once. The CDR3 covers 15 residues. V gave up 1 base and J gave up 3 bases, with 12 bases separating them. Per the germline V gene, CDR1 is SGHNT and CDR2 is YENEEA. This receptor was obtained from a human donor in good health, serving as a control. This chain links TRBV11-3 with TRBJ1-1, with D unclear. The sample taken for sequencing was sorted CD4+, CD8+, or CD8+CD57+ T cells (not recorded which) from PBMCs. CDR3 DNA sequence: TGTGCCAGCAGCTTAGCTTTGGGAGGAGACACTGAAGCTTTCTTT. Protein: CASSLALGGDTEAFF.